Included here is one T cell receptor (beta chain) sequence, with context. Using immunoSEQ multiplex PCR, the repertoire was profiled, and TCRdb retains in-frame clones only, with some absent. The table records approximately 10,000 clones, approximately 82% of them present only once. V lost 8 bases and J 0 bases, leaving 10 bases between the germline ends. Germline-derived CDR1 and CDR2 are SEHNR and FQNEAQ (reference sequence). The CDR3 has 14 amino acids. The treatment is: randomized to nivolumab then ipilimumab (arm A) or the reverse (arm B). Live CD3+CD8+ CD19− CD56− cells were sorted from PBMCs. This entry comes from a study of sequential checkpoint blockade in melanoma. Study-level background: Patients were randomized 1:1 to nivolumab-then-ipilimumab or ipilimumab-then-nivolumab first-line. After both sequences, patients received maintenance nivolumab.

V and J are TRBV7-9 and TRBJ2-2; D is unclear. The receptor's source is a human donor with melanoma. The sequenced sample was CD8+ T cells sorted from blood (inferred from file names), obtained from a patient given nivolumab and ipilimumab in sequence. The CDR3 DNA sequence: TGTGCCAGCGGTGGCGGATCGAACACCGGGGAGCTGTTTTTT. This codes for CASGGGSNTGELFF.